Only a few counts were recorded for the clone carrying this T cell receptor beta chain. J was trimmed by 10 bases and V by 8 bases; bases with no gene match: 12. This CDR3 spans 15 amino acids. The germline CDR1 and CDR2 sequences are MNHEY and SVGAGI. This sample is drawn from a study of blood T cell repertoires in COVID-19. Overall study context: The study drew acute and convalescent COVID-19 samples from the United States, Italy and Spain. PBMCs, B-cell-depleted T cells, or T cells were the source of the cDNA or gDNA that made up the material.

Authors' data handling: How many nucleated cells were present was estimated from reference gene primer amplification. Assay: immunoSEQ multiplex PCR; the TCRdb copy retains only in-frame clones and omits some. That table furnishes V, J and clone size, whereas the DNA furnished D and trimming. The data show approximately 190,000 clones, over 70% seen once. The chain joins TRBV6-5 to TRBJ1-6, with 9 bases that match TRBD1. The specimen sequenced was peripheral blood. This receptor was taken from a man aged 60 to 75 with acute or convalescent COVID-19. The CDR3 is CASQRITGGDSPLHF. The CDR3 DNA reads as TGTGCCAGCCAGCGAATAACAGGGGGCGACTCACCCCTCCACTTT.